This TCR beta chain originates from a study of T cells in Graves' hyperthyroidism and ophthalmopathy. Findings and limits, study-wide: Patients with ophthalmopathy were separated from those with stable hyperthyroidism by a 13 V-J model. Most clonotypes expanded in the thyroid (above 0.001) were also present in blood.

What was amplified from RNA transcripts were TCR beta CDR3 regions. An initial round of RT-PCR targeting the TCR CDR3 relied on the HTBI primer set. MiXCR, run by TCRdb on the multiplex PCR reads, gives a single entry per CDR3 protein. Among under 400,000 distinct CDR3 sequences listed, around 14% were seen once. A note on this clonotype: The antigen is undetermined.

Graves' hyperthyroidism was deemed stable absent ophthalmopathy progression within 18 months. Uncontrolled infection, other autoimmune disease, pregnancy or lactation barred patients from enrollment. Per germline, CDR1 SGHTS and CDR2 YDEGEE. The CDR3 is made up of 18 amino acids. The V and J ends lost 0 bases and 4 bases respectively, with 17 bases between them. The sequence derives from a woman between 18 and 29 years old with Graves' hyperthyroidism. Sequencing was done on a sample of blood. The chain combines TRBV5-8 with TRBJ1-6, with a possible D match to TRBD1 (5 bases). The CDR3 protein is CASSLGPQASGYNSPLHF. Here the CDR3 DNA reads TGTGCCAGCAGCTTGGGCCCACAGGCCAGCGGGTATAATTCACCCCTCCACTTT.